This entry is about one T cell receptor (beta chain). The antigen is undetermined. Genomic DNA of each subset was evenly split across several immunoSEQ plates. The repertoire was sequenced with immunoSEQ multiplex PCR; TCRdb's copy has only in-frame clones and lacks some. The profile covers roughly 2.1 million clones, with about 93% appearing a single time and under 2% taken by the ten largest. The sample is drawn from a study of shared clonotypes between healthy human individuals. Turning to the study itself: The study used three CD4 naive, three CD4 memory, two CD8 naive and one CD8 memory plate per donor. General study findings and limits: Blood was the only sampled material, and tissue repertoires likely differ. It was the non-shared clonotypes that had lower generation probabilities than clonotypes shared by all four donors.

The germline V gene encodes CDR1 LNHNV and CDR2 YYDKDF (reference sequence). This CDR3 is built from 16 residues. Unmatched junction bases numbered 6, after V lost 0 bases and J lost 4 bases. Naive CD8 cells comprised CD45RO-negative, CCR7-positively selected cells, excluding terminally differentiated effector memory CD45RA+ cells. The clonotype was recovered from a young man in good health. Some clones in this sample may be carry-over from other donors' samples. Input material: naive CD8+ T cells from PBMCs. The chain links TRBV15 to TRBJ2-3, with 8 bases aligning to TRBD2. The CDR3, as DNA: TGTGCCACCAGCAGAGAACTGCGGGAGGATTCAGATACGCAGTATTTT. Translated, it gives CATSRELREDSDTQYF.